This T cell receptor (beta chain) was sequenced for a study of T-cell memory formation after mild COVID-19. At the level of the study: The two donors had largely donor-specific TCR clusters.

cDNA libraries for TCR alpha and TCR beta, carrying sample barcodes and UMIs, came from 5'RACE with constant-segment primers. TCRdb independently ran MiXCR on the 5' RACE reads; one entry per CDR3 protein. The sample contains approximately 350,000 distinct CDR3 sequences, about an eighth of which appear only once. As regards this clonotype: The antigen remains undetermined.

With 6 bases removed from V and 8 bases from J, the gap between germline ends came to 25 bases. The CDR3 consists of 16 residues. Regarding the study as a whole: Second-wave clones peaking on day 37 lacked confirmed SARS-CoV-2 specificity. Mainly in CM and EM were contracting CD4+ clones; CD8+ were in EMRA.

The sequencing sample was made of PBMCs or a T cell subset sorted from them (not recorded which). The source is a man younger than 30 who had mild COVID-19 (a few samples of this study predate the infection). Cell type and time point are not known. The J gene is TRBJ1-2, the V gene TRBV12-3 or TRBV12-4, with a tentative D call TRBD1 (5 bases). The chain's CDR3 is CASRTADGSGLHGYTF. CDR3 nucleotide sequence: TGTGCCAGCAGGACCGCCGATGGGTCAGGGTTGCACGGCTACACCTTC.